Following are 4 T cell receptor beta chains from one sample sequenced in a study of blood T cell repertoires in COVID-19. Here immunoSEQ multiplex PCR was the method, and the copy in TCRdb shows in-frame clones only, minus some. The sample has fewer than 120,000 clones, roughly 82% seen once. What was sequenced was peripheral blood. These receptors originate from a woman in her fifties or sixties with acute or convalescent COVID-19.

V and J are TRBV30 and TRBJ1-2; D not resolved. The CDR3 is 13 amino acids. The ends were cut back, 1 base at V and 6 bases at J, with 12 bases in the middle. Germline V gene data show CDR1 as GTSNPN and CDR2 as SVGIG (reference sequence). CDR3 region: CAWSGQLADGYTF. The CDR3 DNA follows: TGTGCCTGGAGTGGACAACTAGCGGATGGCTACACCTTC. The variable domain in full, completed from reference TRBV30 and TRBJ1-2, reads SQTIHQWPATLVQPVGSPLSLECTVEGTSNPNLYWYRQAAGRGLQLLFYSVGIGQISSEVPQNLSASRPQDRQFILSSKKLLLSDSGFYLCAWSGQLADGYTFGSGTRLTVV.

This chain joins TRBV28 and TRBJ1-1, with D maybe TRBD1 (5 bases). The germline V gene encodes CDR1 MDHEN and CDR2 SYDVKM. The CDR3 is made up of 16 amino acids. Trimming removed 6 bases at V and 0 bases at J, with 17 bases between. In DNA, the CDR3 is TGTGCCAGCAGCTCCAGGGCACCATCCATGAACACTGAAGCTTTCTTT. It encodes CASSSRAPSMNTEAFF.

This chain connects TRBV5-4 to TRBJ2-3; TRBD2 matches 12 bases. The CDR3 extends over 16 amino acids. J was trimmed by 9 bases and V by 1 base; bases with no gene match: 9. From germline, CDR1 is SGHNT and CDR2 YYREEE (reference sequence). This CDR3 reads CASSLRLAGVEETQYF. The CDR3 DNA sequence: TGTGCCAGCAGCTTGCGACTAGCGGGGGTTGAGGAGACGCAGTATTTT.

The chain links TRBV19 to TRBJ2-5, with 9 bases fitting TRBD1. Germline CDR1 and CDR2: LNHDA and SQIVND (reference sequence). CDR3 length equals 15 residues. Unmatched junction bases numbered 12, after V lost 6 bases and J lost 7 bases. In DNA form, the CDR3 reads TGTGCCAGTAGAGGGGACAGGGCGATAGGGGGGACCCAGTACTTC. This gives the protein CASRGDRAIGGTQYF.